The 28 T cell receptor beta chains below come from one sample, sequenced in a study of T-cell reconstitution after alpha-beta-depleted transplantation in children. TCRbeta library preparation incorporated unique molecular identifiers. TCRdb fed the PCR reads into MiXCR, producing one record per CDR3 protein. The table shows more than 75,000 distinct CDR3 sequences, with about a quarter occurring only once. Here the sequenced sample was PBMCs, taken before TCRalphabeta/CD19-depleted stem cell transplant. The receptors were gathered from a boy aged 2-9 years with acute lymphoblastic leukemia, due to receive a stem cell transplant.

This clonotype was counted a few times. The chain carries TRBV30 and TRBJ1-1, with a weak D call TRBD1 (6 bases). This CDR3 has 13 amino acids. Germline CDR1 is GTSNPN and CDR2 is SVGIG (reference sequence). V was trimmed by 0 bases and J by 6 bases, leaving 11 bases between them. CDR3 DNA sequence: TGTGCCTGGAGTGTACAGGGAGTATCTGAAGCTTTCTTT. Its protein is CAWSVQGVSEAFF.

This rearrangement joins TRBV5-1 to TRBJ1-1; D call uncertain. The CDR3 spans 14 residues. Germline CDR1 and CDR2: SGHRS and YFSETQ. Deletions cut 1 base from V and 0 bases from J, with 7 bases between. The CDR3 coding sequence is TGCGCCAGCAGCTTGAGGGAGATGAACACTGAAGCTTTCTTT. It translates to CASSLREMNTEAFF. The full variable domain, its missing parts supplied by reference TRBV5-1 and TRBJ1-1, is KAGVTQTPRYLIKTRGQQVTLSCSPISGHRSVSWYQQTPGQGLQFLFEYFSETQRNKGNFPGRFSGRQFSNSRSEMNVSTLELGDSALYLCASSLREMNTEAFFGQGTRLTVV.

This clonotype has a handful of counts. V and J are TRBV9 and TRBJ1-1; tentatively, D is TRBD1 (6 bases). This CDR3 has 14 amino acids. Germline V CDR1 and CDR2: SGDLS, YYNGEE. V was trimmed by 4 bases and J by 4 bases, leaving 14 bases between them. The CDR3, as DNA: TGTGCCAGCAGCCCCCCCGGGGGCGGCACTGAAGCTTTCTTT. Amino acids: CASSPPGGGTEAFF.

The table lists this clonotype with a few counts. The chain employs TRBV7-2 and TRBJ2-4; 8 bases match TRBD2. The CDR3 spans 17 residues. The germline CDR1 and CDR2 sequences are SGHTA and FQGNSA. The V gene end was trimmed by 6 bases and the J gene end by 8 bases; junction bases not matched to a gene: 18. The CDR3 loop reads CASSSYPGLDVADIQYF. Here the CDR3 DNA reads TGTGCCAGCAGTTCGTACCCGGGACTAGATGTAGCCGACATTCAGTACTTC.

This clonotype was counted a single time. The rearrangement links TRBV14 to TRBJ1-6, with D unresolved. Germline CDR1 and CDR2: SGHDN and FVKESK. This CDR3 is built from 14 residues. Trimming shortened V by 0 bases and J by 7 bases, and 7 bases separated the two germline ends. The CDR3 region has the DNA TGTGCCAGCAGCCAAGAGACCCAAAATTCACCCCTCCACTTT. Translation gives CASSQETQNSPLHF.

The chain joins TRBV5-1 to TRBJ1-2, with a tentative D call TRBD1 (5 bases). Germline CDR1 reads SGHRS; CDR2 reads YFSETQ. V was clipped by 3 bases and J by 6 bases, with 9 bases between them. This CDR3 has 12 amino acids. The CDR3 bases are TGCGCCAGCAGCTCTCGGACAAATGGCTACACCTTC. Translation: CASSSRTNGYTF.

The rearrangement joins TRBV11-3 to TRBJ2-3; D unclear. Germline CDR1 and CDR2: SGHNT and YENEEA. Trimming took off 1 base at V and 7 bases at J, with 12 bases between the two ends. This CDR3 spans 14 amino acids. The CDR3 nucleotides read TGTGCCAGCAGCTTAGGGGCCCCGACAAATACGCAGTATTTT. Amino acid sequence: CASSLGAPTNTQYF.

This chain uses TRBV2 with TRBJ2-7, with D uncertain. Germline lookup yields CDR1 SNHLY and CDR2 FYNNEI. CDR3 length: 12 amino acids. V shed 8 bases and J shed 0 bases, with 8 bases lying between them. The CDR3 sequence: CASRVTSYEQYF. The CDR3 region has the DNA TGTGCCAGCCGAGTCACCTCCTACGAGCAGTACTTC.

This clonotype was found a few times. The V and J genes are TRBV7-2 and TRBJ1-3; possibly TRBD1 for D (6 bases). The CDR3 totals 17 residues. Germline V gene lookup returns CDR1 SGHTA and CDR2 FQGNSA. V was clipped by 1 base and J by 0 bases, with 13 bases between them. The CDR3 coding sequence is TGTGCCAGCAGCTTAGTCCTAACAGGGAACTCTGGAAACACCATATATTTT. This encodes CASSLVLTGNSGNTIYF.

The rearrangement links TRBV28 to TRBJ2-1; 8 bases are shared with TRBD1. Germline V gene data show CDR1 as MDHEN and CDR2 as SYDVKM. J gave up 0 bases and V 6 bases, and 4 bases lay outside the gene matches. The length of the CDR3 is 15 residues. Here the CDR3 DNA reads TGTGCCAGCAGGGAACAGGGGGTCTCCTACAATGAGCAGTTCTTC. This codes for CASREQGVSYNEQFF. The complete variable domain, with remaining parts taken from reference TRBV28 and TRBJ2-1, reads DVKVTQSSRYLVKRTGEKVFLECVQDMDHENMFWYRQDPGLGLRLIYFSYDVKMKEKGDIPEGYSVSREKKERFSLILESASTNQTSMYLCASREQGVSYNEQFFGPGTRLTVL.

This clonotype was picked up a small number of times. DNA of the CDR3: TGTGCCTGGAAGGGACAGGGCATAAAAGGCTACACCTTC. Translated: CAWKGQGIKGYTF. The chain employs TRBV30 and TRBJ1-2; 9 bases are shared with TRBD1. Germline loops: CDR1 GTSNPN, CDR2 SVGIG (reference sequence). The length of the CDR3 is 13 residues. With V trimmed by 4 bases and J by 8 bases, 8 bases remained unmatched.

This clonotype was seen more than once but under ten times. This chain connects TRBV7-2 to TRBJ2-3; the D is unclear. The CDR3 length is 12 residues. V was cut by 6 bases and J by 5 bases, with 9 bases left in between. The germline gives CDR1 SGHTA, CDR2 FQGNSA. In nucleotides, the CDR3 is TGTGCCAGCAGGACTGATTTAGATACGCAGTATTTT. This codes for CASRTDLDTQYF.

This clonotype was picked up one time. The chain employs TRBV12-3 or TRBV12-4 and TRBJ1-4; 7 bases align to TRBD1. After removal of 2 bases from V and 8 bases from J, the junction contained 2 bases not matched to a gene. The CDR3 consists of 13 residues. This CDR3 reads CASSLQGGEKLFF. The CDR3, as DNA: TGTGCCAGCAGTTTACAGGGGGGCGAAAAACTGTTTTTT.

This chain joins TRBV7-9 and TRBJ2-7; perhaps TRBD2 as D (6 bases). The V gene's germline CDR1 is SEHNR and CDR2 FQNEAQ (reference sequence). The CDR3 has 13 residues. The CDR3 nucleotides read TGTGGCTGTGGGGCTAGCGACTCCTACGAGCAGTACTTC. Translation gives CGCGASDSYEQYF.

The V and J genes are TRBV18 and TRBJ1-1; D call uncertain. V lost 2 bases and J lost 5, with 9 bases in between. The germline gives CDR1 KGHSH, CDR2 LQKENI. The length of the CDR3 is 13 residues. The CDR3 sequence: CASSPTTGTEAFF. CDR3 nucleotide sequence: TGTGCCAGCTCACCAACGACCGGAACTGAAGCTTTCTTT.

V gene TRBV4-2 combines with J gene TRBJ2-1, with D possibly TRBD1 on 6 matching bases. The germline gives CDR1 LGHNA, CDR2 YNFKEQ. This CDR3 has 14 amino acids. The V end was cut by 3 bases, the J end by 2 bases, with 8 bases between. The CDR3 loop reads CASSHGTTYNEQFF. As DNA, the CDR3 is TGTGCCAGCAGCCACGGGACAACCTACAATGAGCAGTTCTTC.

The CDR3 nucleotides are TGCGCCAGCAGCCCCCAGACCAGCTCCTACGAGCAGTACTTC. Residues: CASSPQTSSYEQYF. J is TRBJ2-7 and V is TRBV4-3; no clear D gene. Germline assignment: CDR1 LGHNA and CDR2 YSLEER. This CDR3 contains 14 residues. The V and J ends lost 4 bases and 0 bases respectively, with 10 bases between them.

This chain joins TRBV5-5 and TRBJ2-7, with a tentative D call TRBD2 (5 bases). CDR1 is SGHKS, CDR2 YYEKEE, per germline (reference sequence). This CDR3 contains 17 residues. V was pared by 1 base and J by 2 bases, with 19 bases between. The CDR3, as DNA: TGTGCCAGCAGCTTGCGGTATACGGAGACGACTACCTACGAGCAGTACTTC. This gives the protein CASSLRYTETTTYEQYF.

This chain connects TRBV7-9 to TRBJ2-3; TRBD2 matches 7 bases. The length of the CDR3 is 15 residues. Germline-derived CDR1 and CDR2 are SEHNR and FQNEAQ (reference sequence). Trimming took 4 bases from V and 2 from J; bases not matched to a gene: 6. CDR3 amino acids: CASSSSSGHTDTQYF. CDR3 sequence (DNA): TGTGCCAGCAGCTCATCTAGCGGACACACAGATACGCAGTATTTT.

This clonotype turned up a few times. CDR3 amino acids: CASSWGQEDTEAFF. Written as DNA, the CDR3 is TGTGCCAGCAGTTGGGGACAGGAGGACACTGAAGCTTTCTTT. The chain recombines TRBV7-9 with TRBJ1-1, with 8 bases fitting TRBD1. This CDR3 has 14 amino acids. With 6 bases clipped from V and 3 bases from J, the junction kept 6 bases outside the gene matches. Germline values: CDR1 SEHNR, CDR2 FQNEAQ (reference sequence). Full variable domain (outside the CDR3, taken from reference TRBV7-9 and TRBJ1-1): DTGVSQNPRHKITKRGQNVTFRCDPISEHNRLYWYRQTLGQGPEFLTYFQNEAQLEKSRLLSDRFSAERPKGSFSTLEIQRTEQGDSAMYLCASSWGQEDTEAFFGQGTRLTVV.

This clonotype was seen repeatedly, ten times or more. This CDR3 reads CASSFNSGGTGTQYF. The DNA of the CDR3 is TGCGCCAGCAGCTTTAACTCCGGGGGTACGGGGACCCAGTACTTC. This chain uses TRBV5-1 with TRBJ2-5, with D maybe TRBD2 (6 bases). Trimming left V 2 bases short and J 7 bases short, with 18 bases between. The germline V gene encodes CDR1 SGHRS and CDR2 YFSETQ. The CDR3 is made up of 15 amino acids.

This clonotype was seen a few times. The rearrangement links TRBV5-1 to TRBJ2-1; maybe TRBD2 (6 bases). Trimming pared 0 bases from V and 5 bases from J, leaving 18 bases between. Per germline, CDR1 SGHRS and CDR2 YFSETQ. The CDR3 is 17 amino acids. The CDR3: CASSLAGGAFRHNEQFF. CDR3 in DNA: TGCGCCAGCAGCTTGGCCGGAGGGGCGTTTCGACACAATGAGCAGTTCTTC.

The V gene is TRBV4-3, the J gene TRBJ2-7, with 7 bases that match TRBD2. Germline trimming cut 1 base from V and 5 bases from J; bases unmatched to any gene: 11. In germline, CDR1 is LGHNA, CDR2 YSLEER. This CDR3 contains 16 residues. The CDR3: CASSQGLAESSHEQYF. As DNA, the CDR3 is TGCGCCAGCAGCCAAGGGCTAGCGGAGAGCAGCCACGAGCAGTACTTC.

This chain uses TRBV21-1 with TRBJ2-7; no check of the table's D call, TRBD2, against the DNA was made. TRBV21-1 is marked as a pseudogene. CDR3 length equals 16 residues. This CDR3 is CASSKGLAEAGYEQYF. In nucleotides, the CDR3 is TGTGCCAGCAGCAAAGGCCTAGCGGAGGCGGGCTACGAGCAGTACTTC.

The chain recombines TRBV12-3 or TRBV12-4 with TRBJ2-2, with 11 bases aligning to TRBD2. The CDR3 runs 16 residues. V trimming: 2 bases; J trimming: 6 bases; junction bases outside the gene matches: 5. This CDR3 reads CASSLRLAGGPGELFF. As DNA, the CDR3 is TGTGCCAGCAGTTTACGCCTAGCGGGAGGACCCGGGGAGCTGTTTTTT.

Many counts were recorded for this clonotype. The gene calls are TRBV5-6 and TRBJ2-3; D unresolved. Trimming pared 3 bases from V and 1 base from J, leaving 6 bases between. Germline V gene data show CDR1 as SGHDT and CDR2 as YYEEEE. This CDR3 contains 13 residues. Here the CDR3 DNA reads TGTGCCAGCAGCTGGACCGGCACAGATACGCAGTATTTT. Its protein is CASSWTGTDTQYF. Combining the CDR3 with reference TRBV5-6 and TRBJ2-3 gives the whole variable domain DAGVTQSPTHLIKTRGQQVTLRCSPKSGHDTVSWYQQALGQGPQFIFQYYEEEERQRGNFPDRFSGHQFPNYSSELNVNALLLGDSALYLCASSWTGTDTQYFGPGTRLTVL.

The count of this clonotype is one. This rearrangement joins TRBV20-1 to TRBJ2-2; 11 bases map to TRBD2. CDR3 length: 14 residues. The germline CDR1 and CDR2 sequences are DFQATT and SNEGSKA (reference sequence). V shed 6 bases and J 5 bases; nucleotides not matched to a gene: 5. CDR3 in DNA: TGCAGTGCACCGGGACTAGCGGCTACCGGGGAGCTGTTTTTT. It yields the protein CSAPGLAATGELFF.

This clonotype has only a few counts. The chain employs TRBV29-1 and TRBJ1-2, with 8 positions matching TRBD1. The CDR3 runs 14 residues. Germline loops: CDR1 SQVTM, CDR2 ANQGSEA. Losses at the gene ends were 5 bases for V and 2 bases for J; bases not matched to a gene: 7. The DNA for the CDR3 is TGCAGCGTTAATCCCGCAGGGGGCAACTATGGCTACACCTTC. This codes for CSVNPAGGNYGYTF.